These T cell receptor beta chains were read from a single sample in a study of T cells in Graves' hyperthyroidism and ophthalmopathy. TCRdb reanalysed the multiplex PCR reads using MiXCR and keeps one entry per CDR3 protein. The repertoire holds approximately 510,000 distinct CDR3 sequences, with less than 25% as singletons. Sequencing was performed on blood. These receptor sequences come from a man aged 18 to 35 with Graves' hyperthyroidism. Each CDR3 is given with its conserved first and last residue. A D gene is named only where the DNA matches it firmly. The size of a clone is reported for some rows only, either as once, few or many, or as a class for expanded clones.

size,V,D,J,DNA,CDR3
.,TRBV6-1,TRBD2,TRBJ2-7,TGTGCCAGCAGCCCGACTAGCGGGGCACTCTACGAGCAGTACTTC,CASSPTSGALYEQYF
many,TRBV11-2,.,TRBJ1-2,TGTGCCAGCAGCTTAGTCGGGACAAGCTATGGCTACACCTTC,CASSLVGTSYGYTF
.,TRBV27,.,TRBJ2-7,TGTGCCAGCAGCTTACGGGGGGACAGCTTCTACGAGCAGTACTTC,CASSLRGDSFYEQYF
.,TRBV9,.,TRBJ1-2,TGTGCCAGCAGCGACCACTCATCTTATGGCTACACCTTC,CASSDHSSYGYTF
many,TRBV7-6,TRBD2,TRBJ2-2,TGTGCCAGCAGCTTCGGGGCTGCGGGGGAGAACACCGGGGAGCTGTTTTTT,CASSFGAAGENTGELFF
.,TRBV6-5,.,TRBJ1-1,TGTGCCAGCAGTCACCAAATAATTGCTGAAGCTTTCTTT,CASSHQIIAEAFF
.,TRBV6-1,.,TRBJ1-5,TGTGCCAGCAGTGAACAGGGCCGACGTTATAGCAATCAGCCCCAGCATTTT,CASSEQGRRYSNQPQHF
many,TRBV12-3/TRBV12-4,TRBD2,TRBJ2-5,TGTGCCAGCAGTTCGGGGGGGAGAGAGGAGACCCAGTACTTC,CASSSGGREETQYF
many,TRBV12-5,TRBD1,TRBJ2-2,TGTGCTAGTGGTTTGTTCAGGGACAGGGAAACGAACACCGGGGAGCTGTTTTTT,CASGLFRDRETNTGELFF
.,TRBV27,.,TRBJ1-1,TGTGCCAGCAGTTGCCCCACAGTTGGGGGGTACACTGAAGCTTTCTTT,CASSCPTVGGYTEAFF
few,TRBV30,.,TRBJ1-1,TGTGCCTGGAGTGTAGGCGCGCCTGAAGCTTTCTTT,CAWSVGAPEAFF
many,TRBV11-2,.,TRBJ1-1,TGTGCCAGCAGCTTATTCGCTTCGGGACACCTACTCCAGGGTGAAGCTTTCTTT,CASSLFASGHLLQGEAFF
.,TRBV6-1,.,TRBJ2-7,TGTGCCAGCAGGTCGGTACTAGGGGACGATCAGTACTTC,CASRSVLGDDQYF
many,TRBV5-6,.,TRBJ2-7,TGTGCCAGCAGCTTGGATGCGGCTAACTACGAGCAGTACTTC,CASSLDAANYEQYF
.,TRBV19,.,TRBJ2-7,TGTGCCAGTAGTTTCGAGCAGTACTTC,CASSFEQYF
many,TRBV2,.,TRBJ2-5,TGTGCCAGCAGTGTCCAAGGCTGGTCCCAGTACTTC,CASSVQGWSQYF
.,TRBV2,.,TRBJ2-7,TGTGCCAGCAGGATTTGGGCGGGGCACTACGAGCAGTACTTC,CASRIWAGHYEQYF
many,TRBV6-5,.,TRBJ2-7,TGTGCCAGCAGCGGACACGGGGGCCATTCCTCCTACGAGCAGTACTTC,CASSGHGGHSSYEQYF
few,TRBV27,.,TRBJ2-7,TGTGCCAGCAGGGCCGGACCGGACGAGCAGTACTTC,CASRAGPDEQYF
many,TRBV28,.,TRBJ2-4,TGTGCCAGCAGAACCGACAGGCTAGCCAAAAACATTCAGTACTTC,CASRTDRLAKNIQYF
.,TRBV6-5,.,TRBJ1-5,TGTGCCAGCAGTTACTCCGGACAGACTTGGCAGCCCCAGCATTTT,CASSYSGQTWQPQHF
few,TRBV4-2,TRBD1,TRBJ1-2,TGTGCCAGCAGCCGGGACAGGGCCTTGGGCTACACCTTC,CASSRDRALGYTF
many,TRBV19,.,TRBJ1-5,TGTGCCAGTACGACCGAGCCCTATCAGCCCCAGCATTTT,CASTTEPYQPQHF
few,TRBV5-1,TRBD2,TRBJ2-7,TGCGCCAGCAGCTCCGACCCCGGGACTAGCGGAACCTACGAGCAGTACTTC,CASSSDPGTSGTYEQYF
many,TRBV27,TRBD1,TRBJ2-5,TGTGCCAGCAGTTTGCTACAGGGGAAAGAGACCCAGTACTTC,CASSLLQGKETQYF
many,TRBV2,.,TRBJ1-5,TGTGCCAGCAGACCAGGGAGGTATAGCAATCAGCCCCAGCATTTT,CASRPGRYSNQPQHF
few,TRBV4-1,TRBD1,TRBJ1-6,TGCGCCAGCAGCCAGGCCAGGGGGTTGGCTAGTTCACCCCTCCACTTT,CASSQARGLASSPLHF
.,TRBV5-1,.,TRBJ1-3,TGCGCCAGCAGCTTGGCCCTCATTCGAGATTCTGGAAACACCATATATTTT,CASSLALIRDSGNTIYF
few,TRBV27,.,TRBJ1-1,TGTGCCAGCTCAATAGGGGTTATGAACACTGAAGCTTTCTTT,CASSIGVMNTEAFF
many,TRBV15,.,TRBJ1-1,TGTGCCACCAGCATTGAGGAGCGGAACACTGAAGCTTTCTTT,CATSIEERNTEAFF
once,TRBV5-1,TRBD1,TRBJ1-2,TGCGCCAGCAGCGTAAGACAGGGGGATGGCTACACCTTC,CASSVRQGDGYTF
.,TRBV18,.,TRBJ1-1,TGTGCCAGCTCAACGGAACCAACCACCAGTGAAGCTTTCTTT,CASSTEPTTSEAFF
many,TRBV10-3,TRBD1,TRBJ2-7,TGTGCCATCAGTGGTCAGGGGGCCAGGGAGCAGTACTTC,CAISGQGAREQYF
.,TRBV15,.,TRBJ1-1,TGTGCCACCAGCAGAGGGGGGGAGAGGAGTGGAGCTTTCTTT,CATSRGGERSGAFF
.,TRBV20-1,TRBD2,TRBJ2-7,TGCAGTGCTAGCGGGGGACTAGCGGGAGCCTACGAGCAGTACTTC,CSASGGLAGAYEQYF
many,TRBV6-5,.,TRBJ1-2,TGTGCCAGCAGTTACCCGGACGGCAGTTCTAACTATGGCTACACCTTC,CASSYPDGSSNYGYTF
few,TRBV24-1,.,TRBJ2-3,TGTGCCACCAGTGATATCGGCAGATACACAGATACGCAGTATTTT,CATSDIGRYTDTQYF